This record concerns one T cell receptor beta chain sequence. Researchers ran the PCR with 60 Vbeta and 13 Jbeta primers. In the original workflow: An analysis that came later counted 60 million to 80 million unique TCR beta chains, approximately 10 million shared. TCRdb's copy holds only in-frame clones and misses some; the assay was immunoSEQ multiplex PCR. The D gene and trimming were derived from the DNA, and the V and J assignments and clone size from that table. The data contain about 180,000 clones, over 70% of them singletons. V shed 4 bases, J shed 6 bases, and the junction held 0 bases outside the gene matches. The CDR3 has 11 amino acids. Germline CDR1 and CDR2: KGHSH and LQKENI. Each donor was healthy, and each was a bone marrow donor. These data come from a study of cytomegalovirus exposure and HLA in healthy donors.

The sequence was obtained from a man in his forties or fifties in good health and CMV-seronegative. V gene TRBV18 combines with J gene TRBJ2-7; 7 bases are a match to TRBD2. The sample consisted of PBMCs. The CDR3 DNA reads as TGTGCCAGCTCACGGGGGGGCGAGCAGTACTTC. The encoded protein is CASSRGGEQYF.